The source of this T cell receptor (beta chain) is a study of neurological immune-mediated disorders. Findings and caveats of the study: For the multiple sclerosis repertoire cluster, no association with any clinical or MRI feature was found.

V was pared by 2 bases and J by 1 base, with 3 bases between. Germline CDR1 and CDR2: KGHSH and LQKENI. The CDR3 is made up of 13 amino acids. This clonotype was detected many times. Its matching antigen is unknown. TCRdb used MiXCR to reprocess the 5' RACE reads, holding one entry per CDR3 protein. The sample holds some 57,000 distinct CDR3 sequences, 3% to 4% seen once. This sequence was found in a woman aged 60 to 75 with multiple sclerosis. Input material: PBMCs. V and J are TRBV18 and TRBJ2-1; no definite D call. Here the CDR3 reads CASSPESYNEQFF. The CDR3, as DNA: TGTGCCAGCTCACCAGAGTCCTACAATGAGCAGTTCTTC.